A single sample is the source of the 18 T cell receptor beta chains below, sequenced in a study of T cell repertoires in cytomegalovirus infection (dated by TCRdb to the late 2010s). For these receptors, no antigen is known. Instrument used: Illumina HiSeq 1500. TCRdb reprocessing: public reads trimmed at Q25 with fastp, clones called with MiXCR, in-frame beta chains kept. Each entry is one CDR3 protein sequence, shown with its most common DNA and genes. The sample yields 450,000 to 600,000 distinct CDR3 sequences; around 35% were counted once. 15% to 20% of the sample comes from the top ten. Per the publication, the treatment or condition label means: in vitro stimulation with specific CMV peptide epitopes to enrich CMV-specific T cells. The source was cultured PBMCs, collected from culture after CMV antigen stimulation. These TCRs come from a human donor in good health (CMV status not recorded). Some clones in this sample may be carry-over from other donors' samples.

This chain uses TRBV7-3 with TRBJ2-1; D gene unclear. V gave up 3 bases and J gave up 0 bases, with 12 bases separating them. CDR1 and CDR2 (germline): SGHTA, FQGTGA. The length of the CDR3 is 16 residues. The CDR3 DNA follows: TGTGCCAGCAGCTTCGGCCCCACTCGCTCCTACAATGAGCAGTTCTTC. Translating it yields CASSFGPTRSYNEQFF.

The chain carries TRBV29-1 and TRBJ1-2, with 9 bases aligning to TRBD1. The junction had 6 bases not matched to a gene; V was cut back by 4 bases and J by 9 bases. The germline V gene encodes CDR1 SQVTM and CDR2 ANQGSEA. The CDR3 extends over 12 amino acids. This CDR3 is CSVGLGQGRYTF. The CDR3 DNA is TGCAGCGTTGGCCTGGGACAGGGACGCTACACCTTC.

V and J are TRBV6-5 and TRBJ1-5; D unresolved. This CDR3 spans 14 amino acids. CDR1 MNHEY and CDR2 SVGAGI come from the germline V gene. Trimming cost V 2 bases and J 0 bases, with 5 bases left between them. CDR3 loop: CASSYGDSNQPQHF. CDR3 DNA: TGTGCCAGCAGTTACGGGGATAGCAATCAGCCCCAGCATTTT.

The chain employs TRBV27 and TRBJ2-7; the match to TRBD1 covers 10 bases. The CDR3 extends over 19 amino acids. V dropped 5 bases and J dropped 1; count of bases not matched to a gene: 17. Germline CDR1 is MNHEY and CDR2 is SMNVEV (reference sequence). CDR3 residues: CASSPDRDRGRVGSYEQYF. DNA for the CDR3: TGTGCCAGCAGTCCAGACCGGGACAGGGGTCGGGTAGGGTCCTACGAGCAGTACTTC.

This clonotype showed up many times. The CDR3 region has the DNA TGTGCCAGTAGTCCTCGGACTAGCGGGAGTGGGGAGACCCAGTACTTC. Protein: CASSPRTSGSGETQYF. The chain uses TRBV19 and TRBJ2-5; 13 positions match TRBD2. This CDR3 region has 16 residues. V shed 5 bases and J 5 bases; nucleotides not matched to a gene: 8. Per the germline V gene, CDR1 is LNHDA and CDR2 is SQIVND (reference sequence). Supplemented by reference TRBV19 and TRBJ2-5, the full variable domain reads DGGITQSPKYLFRKEGQNVTLSCEQNLNHDAMYWYRQDPGQGLRLIYYSQIVNDFQKGDIAEGYSVSREKKESFPLTVTSAQKNPTAFYLCASSPRTSGSGETQYFGPGTRLLVL.

The CDR3 coding sequence is TGTGCCAGCAGCTTAGAGGCGGGAGGCACTACAAGCACAGATACGCAGTATTTT. This gives the protein CASSLEAGGTTSTDTQYF. This chain connects TRBV11-2 to TRBJ2-3, with 8 bases that match TRBD2. Germline V gene lookup returns CDR1 SGHAT and CDR2 FQNNGV. Losses at the gene ends were 0 bases for V and 0 bases for J; bases not matched to a gene: 8. This CDR3 region has 18 residues.

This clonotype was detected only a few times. The CDR3 protein is CASSLGFGGRPGNTIYF. In DNA form, the CDR3 reads TGTGCCAGCAGCTTGGGTTTCGGGGGCCGTCCTGGAAACACCATATATTTT. The rearrangement joins TRBV7-2 to TRBJ1-3; a possible D gene is TRBD1 (6 bases). Per germline, CDR1 SGHTA and CDR2 FQGNSA. The CDR3 length is 17 residues. V lost 3 bases and J lost 2, with 17 bases in between.

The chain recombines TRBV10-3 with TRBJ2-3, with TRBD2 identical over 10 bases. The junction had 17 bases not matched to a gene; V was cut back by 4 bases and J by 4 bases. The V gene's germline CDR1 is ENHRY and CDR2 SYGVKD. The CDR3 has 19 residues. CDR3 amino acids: CAISVIGARSGRAPDTQYF. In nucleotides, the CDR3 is TGTGCCATCAGTGTCATCGGGGCACGAAGCGGGAGGGCCCCAGATACGCAGTATTTT.

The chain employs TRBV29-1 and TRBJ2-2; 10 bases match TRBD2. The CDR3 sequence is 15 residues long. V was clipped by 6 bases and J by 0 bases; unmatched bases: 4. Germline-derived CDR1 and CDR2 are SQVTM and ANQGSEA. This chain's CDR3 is CSVRAGGTNTGELFF. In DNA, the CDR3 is TGCAGCGTACGAGCGGGAGGGACGAACACCGGGGAGCTGTTTTTT.

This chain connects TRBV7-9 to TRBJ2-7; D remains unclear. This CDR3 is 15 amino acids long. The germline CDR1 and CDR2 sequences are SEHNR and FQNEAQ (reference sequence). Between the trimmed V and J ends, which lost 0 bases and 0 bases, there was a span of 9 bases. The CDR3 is CASSLAAQLSYEQYF. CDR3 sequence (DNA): TGTGCCAGCAGCTTAGCGGCACAACTCTCCTACGAGCAGTACTTC.

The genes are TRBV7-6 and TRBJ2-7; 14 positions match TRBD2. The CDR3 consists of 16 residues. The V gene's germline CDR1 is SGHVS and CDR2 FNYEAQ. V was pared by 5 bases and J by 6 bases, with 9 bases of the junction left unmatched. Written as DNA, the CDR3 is TGTGCCAGCAGCAAGGGACTAGCGGGAGAAATGAGCGAGCAGTACTTC. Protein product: CASSKGLAGEMSEQYF.

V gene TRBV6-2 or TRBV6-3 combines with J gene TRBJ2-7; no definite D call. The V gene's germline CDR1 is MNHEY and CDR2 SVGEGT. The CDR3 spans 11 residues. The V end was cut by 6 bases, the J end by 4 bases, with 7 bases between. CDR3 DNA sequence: TGTGCCAGCAGCGAGTATTACGAGCAGTACTTC. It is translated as CASSEYYEQYF.

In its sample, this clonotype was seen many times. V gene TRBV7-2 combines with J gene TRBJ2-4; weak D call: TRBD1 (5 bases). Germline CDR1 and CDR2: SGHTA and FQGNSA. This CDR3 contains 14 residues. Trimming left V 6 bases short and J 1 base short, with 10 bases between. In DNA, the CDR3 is TGTGCCAGCAGTTCCCAGGGTGCCAAAAACATTCAGTACTTC. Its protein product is CASSSQGAKNIQYF. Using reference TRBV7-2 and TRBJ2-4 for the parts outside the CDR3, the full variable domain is GAGVSQSPSNKVTEKGKDVELRCDPISGHTALYWYRQSLGQGLEFLIYFQGNSAPDKSGLPSDRFSAERTGGSVSTLTIQRTQQEDSAVYLCASSSQGAKNIQYFGAGTRLSVL.

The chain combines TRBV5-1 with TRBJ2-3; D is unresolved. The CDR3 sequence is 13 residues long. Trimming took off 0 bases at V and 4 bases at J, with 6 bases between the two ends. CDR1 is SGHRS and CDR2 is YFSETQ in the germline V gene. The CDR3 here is CASSLDTPDTQYF. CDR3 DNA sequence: TGCGCCAGCAGCTTGGATACTCCAGATACGCAGTATTTT.

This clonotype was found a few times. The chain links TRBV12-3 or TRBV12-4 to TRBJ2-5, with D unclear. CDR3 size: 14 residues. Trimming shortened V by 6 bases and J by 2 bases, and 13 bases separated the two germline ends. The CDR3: CASSPAWVQETQYF. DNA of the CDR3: TGTGCCAGCAGCCCCGCCTGGGTTCAAGAGACCCAGTACTTC.

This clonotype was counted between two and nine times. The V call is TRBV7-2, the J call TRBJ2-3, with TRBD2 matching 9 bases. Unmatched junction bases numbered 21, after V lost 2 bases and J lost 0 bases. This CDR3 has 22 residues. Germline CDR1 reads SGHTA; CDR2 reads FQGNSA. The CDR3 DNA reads TGTGCCAGCAGCTTAAGAATAGGGCAGCTTGGGGCTAGCGGGAATAGCACAGATACGCAGTATTTT. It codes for CASSLRIGQLGASGNSTDTQYF.

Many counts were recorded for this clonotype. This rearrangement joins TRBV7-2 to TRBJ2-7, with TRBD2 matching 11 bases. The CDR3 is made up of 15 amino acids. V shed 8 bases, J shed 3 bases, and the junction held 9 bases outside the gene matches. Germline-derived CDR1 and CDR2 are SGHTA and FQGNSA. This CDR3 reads CASFLGLAGVYEQYF. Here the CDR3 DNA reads TGTGCCAGCTTCCTCGGACTAGCGGGCGTCTACGAGCAGTACTTC.

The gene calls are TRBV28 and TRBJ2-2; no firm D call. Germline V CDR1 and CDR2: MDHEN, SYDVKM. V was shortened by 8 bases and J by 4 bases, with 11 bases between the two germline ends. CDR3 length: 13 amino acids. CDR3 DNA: TGTGCCAGCTTTTATCAGGCCACCGGGGAGCTGTTTTTT. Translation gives CASFYQATGELFF.